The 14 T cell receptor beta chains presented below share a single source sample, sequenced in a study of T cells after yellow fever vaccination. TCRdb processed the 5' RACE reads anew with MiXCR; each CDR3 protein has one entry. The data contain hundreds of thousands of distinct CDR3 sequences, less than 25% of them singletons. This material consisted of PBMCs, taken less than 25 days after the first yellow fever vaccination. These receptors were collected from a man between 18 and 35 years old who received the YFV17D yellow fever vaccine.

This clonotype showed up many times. The CDR3 sequence: CASSHTSGEQFF. CDR3 coding DNA: TGCGCCAGCAGCCACACTAGCGGGGAGCAGTTCTTC. The chain is built from TRBV4-1 and TRBJ2-1; TRBD2 agrees at 9 bases. V shed 3 bases and J 10 bases; nucleotides not matched to a gene: 1. Germline CDR1 MGHRA, CDR2 YSYEKL. The CDR3 loop spans 12 amino acids.

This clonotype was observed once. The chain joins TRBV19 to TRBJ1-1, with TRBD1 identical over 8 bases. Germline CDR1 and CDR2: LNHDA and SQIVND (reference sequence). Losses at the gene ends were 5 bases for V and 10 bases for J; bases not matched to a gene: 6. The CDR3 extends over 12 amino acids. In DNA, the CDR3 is TGTGCCAGTAGTGACAGGGGCCGGGGAGCTTTCTTT. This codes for CASSDRGRGAFF.

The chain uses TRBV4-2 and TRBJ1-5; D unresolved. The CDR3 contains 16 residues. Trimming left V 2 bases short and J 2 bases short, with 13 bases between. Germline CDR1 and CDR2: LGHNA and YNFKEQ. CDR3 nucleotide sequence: TGTGCCAGCAGCCAACATTCAGCGGTGGGCAATCAGCCCCAGCATTTT. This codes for CASSQHSAVGNQPQHF.

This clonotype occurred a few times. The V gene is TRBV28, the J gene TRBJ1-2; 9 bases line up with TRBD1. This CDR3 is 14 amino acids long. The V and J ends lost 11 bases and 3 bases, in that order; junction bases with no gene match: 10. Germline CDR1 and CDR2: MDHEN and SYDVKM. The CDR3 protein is CAVTGGEGYYGYTF. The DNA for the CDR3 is TGTGCCGTCACAGGGGGCGAGGGTTACTATGGCTACACCTTC.

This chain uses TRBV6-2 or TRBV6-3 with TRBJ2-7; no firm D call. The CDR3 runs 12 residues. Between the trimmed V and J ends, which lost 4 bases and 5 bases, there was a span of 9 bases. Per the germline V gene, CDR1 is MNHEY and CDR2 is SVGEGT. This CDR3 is CASSFRDNEQYV. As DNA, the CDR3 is TGTGCCAGCAGTTTCCGCGACAACGAGCAGTACGTC.

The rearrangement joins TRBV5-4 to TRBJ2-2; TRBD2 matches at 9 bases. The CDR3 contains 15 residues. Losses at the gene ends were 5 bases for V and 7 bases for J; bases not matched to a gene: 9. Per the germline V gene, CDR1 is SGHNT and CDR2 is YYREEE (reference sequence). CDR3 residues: CASRRAGGPHGELFF. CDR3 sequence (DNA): TGTGCCAGCAGGAGGGCGGGGGGGCCCCACGGGGAGCTGTTTTTT.

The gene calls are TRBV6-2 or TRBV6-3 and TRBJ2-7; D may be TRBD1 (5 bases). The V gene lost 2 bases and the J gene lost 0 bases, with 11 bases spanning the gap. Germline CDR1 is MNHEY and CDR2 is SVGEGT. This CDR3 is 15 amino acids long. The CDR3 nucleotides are TGTGCCAGCAGTTACGGCAGGGCAAGCTCCTACGAGCAGTACTTC. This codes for CASSYGRASSYEQYF.

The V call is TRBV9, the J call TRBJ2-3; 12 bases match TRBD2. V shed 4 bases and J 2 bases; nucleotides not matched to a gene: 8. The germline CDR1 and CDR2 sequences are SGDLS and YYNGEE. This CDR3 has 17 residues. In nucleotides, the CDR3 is TGTGCCAGCAGCCCCCGGACTAGCGGGGCCCCCACAGATACGCAGTATTTT. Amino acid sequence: CASSPRTSGAPTDTQYF.

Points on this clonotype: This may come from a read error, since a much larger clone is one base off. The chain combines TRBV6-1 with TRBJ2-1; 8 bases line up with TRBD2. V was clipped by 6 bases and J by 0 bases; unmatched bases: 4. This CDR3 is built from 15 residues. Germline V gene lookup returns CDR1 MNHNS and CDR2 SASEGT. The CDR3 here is CASSTSGSSYNEQFF. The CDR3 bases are TGTGCCAGCAGCACCAGCGGGAGCTCCTACAATGAGCAGTTCTTC.

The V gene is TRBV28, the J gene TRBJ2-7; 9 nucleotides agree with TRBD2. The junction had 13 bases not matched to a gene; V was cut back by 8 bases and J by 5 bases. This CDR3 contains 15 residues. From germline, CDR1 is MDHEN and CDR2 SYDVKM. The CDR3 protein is CASGTSSSGAHEQYV. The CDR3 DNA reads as TGTGCCAGCGGTACCAGTTCTAGCGGGGCCCACGAGCAGTACGTC.

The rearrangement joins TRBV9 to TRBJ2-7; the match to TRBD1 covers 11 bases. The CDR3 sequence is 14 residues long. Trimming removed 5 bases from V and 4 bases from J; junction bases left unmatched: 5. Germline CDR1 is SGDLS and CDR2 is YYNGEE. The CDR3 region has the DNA TGTGCCAGCAGTGCCGGGACAGGGGGTTACGAGCAGTACTTC. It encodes CASSAGTGGYEQYF.

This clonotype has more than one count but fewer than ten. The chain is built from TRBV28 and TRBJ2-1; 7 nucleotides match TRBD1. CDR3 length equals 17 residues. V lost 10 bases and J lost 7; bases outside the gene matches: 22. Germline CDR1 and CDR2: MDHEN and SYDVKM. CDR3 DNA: TGTGCCACCGTCCGGTTCTACCGACAGGGCCTTGCTAATGAGCAGTTCTTC. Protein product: CATVRFYRQGLANEQFF.

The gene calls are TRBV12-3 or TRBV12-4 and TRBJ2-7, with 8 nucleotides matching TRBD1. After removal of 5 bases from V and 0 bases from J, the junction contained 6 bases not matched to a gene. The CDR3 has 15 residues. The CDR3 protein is CASSPGTGPSYEQYV. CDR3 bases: TGTGCCAGCAGTCCCGGGACAGGACCCTCCTACGAGCAGTACGTC.

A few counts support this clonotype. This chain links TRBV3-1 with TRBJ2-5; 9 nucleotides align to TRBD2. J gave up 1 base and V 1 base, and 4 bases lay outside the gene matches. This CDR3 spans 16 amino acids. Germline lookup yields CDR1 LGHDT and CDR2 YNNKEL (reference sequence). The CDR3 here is CASSQVERGAQETQYF. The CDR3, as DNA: TGTGCCAGCAGCCAAGTCGAGCGGGGGGCCCAAGAGACCCAGTACTTC.